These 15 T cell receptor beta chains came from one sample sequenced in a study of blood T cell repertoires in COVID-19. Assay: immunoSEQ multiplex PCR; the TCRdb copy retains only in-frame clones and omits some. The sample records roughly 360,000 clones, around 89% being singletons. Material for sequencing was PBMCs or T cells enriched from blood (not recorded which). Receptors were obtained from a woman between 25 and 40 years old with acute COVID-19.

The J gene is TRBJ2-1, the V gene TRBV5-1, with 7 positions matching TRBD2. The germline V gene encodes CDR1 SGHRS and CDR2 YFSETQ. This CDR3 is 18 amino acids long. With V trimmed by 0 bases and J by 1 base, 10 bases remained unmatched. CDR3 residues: CASSLGRDYLGSYNEQFF. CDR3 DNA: TGCGCCAGCAGCTTGGGCCGGGACTATCTCGGATCCTACAATGAGCAGTTCTTC.

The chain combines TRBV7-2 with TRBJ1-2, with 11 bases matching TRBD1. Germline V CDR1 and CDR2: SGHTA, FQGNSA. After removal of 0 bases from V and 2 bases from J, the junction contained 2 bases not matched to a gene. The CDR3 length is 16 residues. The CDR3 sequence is CASSLAGQGANYGYTF. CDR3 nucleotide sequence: TGTGCCAGCAGCTTAGCTGGACAGGGGGCGAACTATGGCTACACCTTC.

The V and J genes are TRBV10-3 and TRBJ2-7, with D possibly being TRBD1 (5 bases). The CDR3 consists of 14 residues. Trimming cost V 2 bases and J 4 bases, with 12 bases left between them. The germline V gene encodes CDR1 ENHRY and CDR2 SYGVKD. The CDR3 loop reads CAISENGAPYEQYF. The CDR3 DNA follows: TGTGCCATCAGTGAGAATGGGGCTCCTTACGAGCAGTACTTC.

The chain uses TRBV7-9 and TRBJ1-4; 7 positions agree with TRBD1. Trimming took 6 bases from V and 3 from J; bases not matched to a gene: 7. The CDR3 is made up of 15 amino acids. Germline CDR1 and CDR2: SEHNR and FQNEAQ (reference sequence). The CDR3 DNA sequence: TGTGCCAGCAGTCCGCGACAGGGAGCTAATGAAAAACTGTTTTTT. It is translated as CASSPRQGANEKLFF.

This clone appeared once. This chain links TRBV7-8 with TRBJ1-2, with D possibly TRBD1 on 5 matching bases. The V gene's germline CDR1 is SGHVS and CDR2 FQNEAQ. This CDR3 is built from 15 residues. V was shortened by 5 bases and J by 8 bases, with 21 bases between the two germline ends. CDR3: CASSSSGGTIRGYTF. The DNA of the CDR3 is TGTGCCAGCAGCAGTAGTGGGGGGACCATTCGGGGCTACACCTTC. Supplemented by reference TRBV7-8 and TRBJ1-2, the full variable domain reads GAGVSQSPRYKVAKRGQDVALRCDPISGHVSLFWYQQALGQGPEFLTYFQNEAQLDKSGLPSDRFFAERPEGSVSTLKIQRTQQEDSAVYLCASSSSGGTIRGYTFGSGTRLTVV.

In DNA, the CDR3 is TGTGCCACCAGTGATTCTCTGACTCCCCTAATCACAGATACGCAGTATTTT. Encoded protein: CATSDSLTPLITDTQYF. The V and J genes are TRBV24-1 and TRBJ2-3; D is ambiguous. CDR1 is KGHDR and CDR2 is SFDVKD in the germline V gene. V was clipped by 2 bases and J by 2 bases, with 16 bases between them. This CDR3 comprises 17 residues.

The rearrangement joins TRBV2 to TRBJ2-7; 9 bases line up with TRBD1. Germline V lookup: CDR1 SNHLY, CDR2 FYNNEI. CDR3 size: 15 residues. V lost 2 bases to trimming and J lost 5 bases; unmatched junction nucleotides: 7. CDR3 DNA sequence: TGTGCCAGCAGTGAAATGAGGGGACAGGGCGACGAGCAGTACTTC. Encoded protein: CASSEMRGQGDEQYF.

The CDR3 spells CSVRWTTPGGYTF. The CDR3 DNA is TGCAGCGTTCGCTGGACAACACCCGGCGGCTACACCTTC. The chain uses TRBV29-1 and TRBJ1-2, with a possible D match to TRBD1 (5 bases). The CDR3 has 13 residues. Germline V gives CDR1 SQVTM, CDR2 ANQGSEA. V gave up 5 bases and J gave up 8 bases, with 18 bases separating them.

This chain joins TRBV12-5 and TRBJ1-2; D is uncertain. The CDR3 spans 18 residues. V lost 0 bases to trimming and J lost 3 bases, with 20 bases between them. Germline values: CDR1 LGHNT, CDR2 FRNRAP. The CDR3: CASGLVGGGPTVDYGYTF. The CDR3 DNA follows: TGTGCTAGTGGTTTGGTAGGTGGAGGTCCTACCGTAGACTATGGCTACACCTTC.

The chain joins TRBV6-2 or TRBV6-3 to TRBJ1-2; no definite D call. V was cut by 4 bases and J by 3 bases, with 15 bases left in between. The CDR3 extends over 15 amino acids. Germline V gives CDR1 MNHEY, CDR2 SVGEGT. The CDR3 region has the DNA TGTGCCAGCAGTTCGGCGGGAATTGGGGACTATGGCTACACCTTC. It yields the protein CASSSAGIGDYGYTF.

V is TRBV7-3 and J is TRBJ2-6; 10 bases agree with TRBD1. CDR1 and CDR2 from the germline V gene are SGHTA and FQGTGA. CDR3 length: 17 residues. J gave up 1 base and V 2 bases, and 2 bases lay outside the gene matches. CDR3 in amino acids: CASSLGGQGSGANVLTF. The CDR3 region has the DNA TGTGCCAGCAGCTTAGGGGGACAGGGGTCTGGGGCCAACGTCCTGACTTTC.

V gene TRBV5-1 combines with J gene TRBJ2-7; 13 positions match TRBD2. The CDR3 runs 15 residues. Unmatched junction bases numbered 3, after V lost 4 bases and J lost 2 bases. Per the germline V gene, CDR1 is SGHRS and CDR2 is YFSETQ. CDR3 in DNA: TGCGCCAGCAGCGTGACTAGCGGGGGGCCCTACGAGCAGTACTTC. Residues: CASSVTSGGPYEQYF.

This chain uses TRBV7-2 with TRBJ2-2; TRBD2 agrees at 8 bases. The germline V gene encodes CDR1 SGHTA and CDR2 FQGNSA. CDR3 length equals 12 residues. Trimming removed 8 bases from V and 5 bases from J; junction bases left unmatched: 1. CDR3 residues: CASPGGTGELFF. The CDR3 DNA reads TGTGCCAGCCCGGGGGGGACCGGGGAGCTGTTTTTT.

CDR3 DNA: TGTGCCAGCAGCCCCGTAGGGTCCCGGGACACTTTCTCTGGAAACACCATATATTTT. Translation gives CASSPVGSRDTFSGNTIYF. The J gene is TRBJ1-3, the V gene TRBV7-9, with D perhaps matching TRBD1 (6 bases). CDR3 length: 19 residues. The ends were cut back, 5 bases at V and 0 bases at J, with 23 bases in the middle. Looked up from germline, CDR1 is SEHNR and CDR2 is FQNEAQ (reference sequence).

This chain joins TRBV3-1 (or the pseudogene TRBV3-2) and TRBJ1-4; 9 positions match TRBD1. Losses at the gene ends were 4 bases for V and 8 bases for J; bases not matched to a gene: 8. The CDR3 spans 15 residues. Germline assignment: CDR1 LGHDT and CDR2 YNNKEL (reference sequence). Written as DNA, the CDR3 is TGTGCCAGCAGCCGCCGGGGACAGGGTGGCGAAAAACTGTTTTTT. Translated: CASSRRGQGGEKLFF.